Each of the 32 T cell receptor beta chains below was sequenced from the same sample in a study of blood T cell repertoires in COVID-19. Sequenced by immunoSEQ multiplex PCR; TCRdb stores in-frame clones only, minus some. Of 250,000 to 350,000 clones listed, more than 70% are singletons. Sequencing was performed on peripheral blood. The source of these receptors is a young woman with COVID-19, enrolled during active disease.

This clone has more than one count but fewer than ten. The gene calls are TRBV7-9 and TRBJ1-2, with 12 positions matching TRBD1. The CDR3 extends over 15 amino acids. Looked up from germline, CDR1 is SEHNR and CDR2 is FQNEAQ (reference sequence). V was pared by 0 bases and J by 8 bases, with 4 bases of the junction left unmatched. Here the CDR3 reads CASSLAGQGAYGYTF. CDR3 coding DNA: TGTGCCAGCAGCTTAGCGGGACAGGGGGCTTACGGCTACACCTTC.

V usage is TRBV7-9 and J usage is TRBJ2-7, with 12 bases lining up with TRBD2. V was clipped by 2 bases and J by 0 bases; unmatched bases: 2. The CDR3 spans 16 residues. CDR1 SEHNR and CDR2 FQNEAQ come from the germline V gene (reference sequence). The CDR3 coding sequence is TGTGCCAGCAGCTTAACTAGCGGGAGGCACTCCTACGAGCAGTACTTC. Encoded protein: CASSLTSGRHSYEQYF.

The chain employs TRBV5-4 and TRBJ2-7, with TRBD2 matching 13 bases. Germline CDR1 SGHNT, CDR2 YYREEE (reference sequence). The CDR3 has 17 residues. Unmatched junction bases numbered 14, after V lost 4 bases and J lost 7 bases. CDR3 in DNA: TGTGCCAGCAGCCCAACGGGCGGACTAGCGGGAGCAGGGGAGCAGTACTTC. Amino acids: CASSPTGGLAGAGEQYF.

This chain uses TRBV4-1 with TRBJ1-2; a possible D gene is TRBD1 (5 bases). V was cut by 0 bases and J by 4 bases, with 15 bases left in between. The CDR3 consists of 16 residues. The V gene's germline CDR1 is MGHRA and CDR2 YSYEKL. The CDR3 reads CASSQDGLGVVYGYTF. CDR3 DNA: TGCGCCAGCAGCCAAGACGGTTTAGGGGTGGTCTATGGCTACACCTTC.

V usage is TRBV18 and J usage is TRBJ2-3, with TRBD2 matching over 13 bases. Looked up from germline, CDR1 is KGHSH and CDR2 is LQKENI. Trimming cost V 2 bases and J 4 bases; bases outside gene matches: 6. The CDR3 runs 17 residues. Here the CDR3 DNA reads TGTGCCAGCTCACCATCCGGGACTAGCGGGAATCCAGATACGCAGTATTTT. Translation gives CASSPSGTSGNPDTQYF.

The CDR3 nucleotides are TGTGCCAGCAGCCGCGGGGGTTTAGAGCAGTACTTC. Encoded protein: CASSRGGLEQYF. The V gene is TRBV7-9, the J gene TRBJ2-7; 7 nucleotides match TRBD2. This CDR3 is 12 amino acids long. The germline CDR1 and CDR2 sequences are SEHNR and FQNEAQ (reference sequence). Trimming removed 5 bases from V and 7 bases from J; junction bases left unmatched: 5.

V and J are TRBV5-1 and TRBJ1-2; D uncertain. This CDR3 comprises 13 residues. CDR1 is SGHRS, CDR2 YFSETQ, per germline. V lost 1 base, J lost 8 bases, and 12 bases lay in between. CDR3 sequence reads: CASSLNPGYGYTF. Here the CDR3 DNA reads TGCGCCAGCAGCTTGAACCCAGGCTACGGCTACACCTTC.

This clone was observed once. The chain recombines TRBV5-1 with TRBJ2-7; 8 nucleotides agree with TRBD1. Germline V gene sequence: CDR1 SGHRS, CDR2 YFSETQ. The CDR3 runs to 16 residues. V was clipped by 5 bases and J by 2 bases; unmatched bases: 12. DNA for the CDR3: TGCGCCAGCAGGCGGATCCCGGGACAGGAAACCTACGAGCAGTACTTC. Its translation is CASRRIPGQETYEQYF.

The chain is built from TRBV6-6 and TRBJ1-2; D gene uncertain. Per germline, CDR1 MNHNY and CDR2 SVGAGI (reference sequence). The CDR3 covers 11 residues. V dropped 6 bases and J dropped 4 bases, with 6 bases sitting between them. The CDR3 sequence: CASRGIYGYTF. CDR3 sequence (DNA): TGTGCCAGCAGGGGCATCTATGGCTACACCTTC.

The chain uses TRBV29-1 and TRBJ1-1; D ambiguous. From germline, CDR1 is SQVTM and CDR2 ANQGSEA. The CDR3 has 13 amino acids. V lost 6 bases, J lost 1 base, and 12 bases lay in between. The CDR3 spells CSVTRAENTEAFF. The DNA of the CDR3 is TGCAGCGTCACGAGGGCCGAGAACACTGAAGCTTTCTTT.

CDR3 residues: CASSWGGGAEAFF. The CDR3 DNA reads TGCGCCAGCAGCTGGGGCGGGGGAGCTGAAGCTTTCTTT. The chain recombines TRBV5-1 with TRBJ1-1, with a tentative D call TRBD1 (5 bases). The CDR3 contains 13 residues. With 3 bases removed from V and 6 bases from J, the gap between germline ends came to 12 bases. The germline V gene has CDR1 SGHRS and CDR2 YFSETQ.

This sequence joins TRBV7-9 and TRBJ1-1, with 10 bases aligning to TRBD1. The germline gives CDR1 SEHNR, CDR2 FQNEAQ (reference sequence). V lost 2 bases to trimming and J lost 0 bases; unmatched junction nucleotides: 3. The CDR3 loop spans 16 amino acids. CDR3 loop: CASSLPTGGLNTEAFF. CDR3 DNA sequence: TGTGCCAGCAGCTTACCGACAGGGGGCCTGAACACTGAAGCTTTCTTT.

The chain links TRBV5-1 to TRBJ2-7, with D possibly TRBD1 on 6 matching bases. The V end lost 4 bases, the J end lost 5 bases, and 13 bases lay between the germline ends. CDR1 is SGHRS, CDR2 YFSETQ, per germline. The CDR3 is 13 amino acids. As DNA, the CDR3 is TGCGCCAGCAGCCTCGATAGACAGGACGAGCAGTACTTC. It is translated as CASSLDRQDEQYF.

The gene calls are TRBV10-1 and TRBJ2-2, with 9 nucleotides matching TRBD2. CDR3 length: 14 residues. CDR1 WNHNN and CDR2 SYGVQD come from the germline V gene (reference sequence). J gave up 1 base and V 11 bases, and 5 bases lay outside the gene matches. DNA for the CDR3: TGCGCCTCCAGACTAGCGGAGAACACCGGGGAGCTGTTTTTT. Translating it yields CASRLAENTGELFF.

The rearrangement uses TRBV5-4 and TRBJ2-3; a possible D gene is TRBD1 (7 bases). CDR1 is SGHNT, CDR2 YYREEE, per germline (reference sequence). The ends were cut back, 0 bases at V and 6 bases at J, with 14 bases in the middle. There are 15 residues in the CDR3. This chain's CDR3 is CASSLGRGAGDTQYF. The CDR3, as DNA: TGTGCCAGCAGCTTGGGCAGGGGGGCAGGGGATACGCAGTATTTT.

The CDR3 DNA reads TGCGCCAGCAGCTCTCAGGGCCTAATCTACGAGCAGTACTTC. Translating gives CASSSQGLIYEQYF. The J gene is TRBJ2-7, the V gene TRBV5-1; a weak D match, TRBD1 (5 bases). This CDR3 contains 14 residues. CDR1 SGHRS and CDR2 YFSETQ come from the germline V gene. The ends were cut back, 3 bases at V and 3 bases at J, with 13 bases in the middle.

The chain links TRBV2 to TRBJ2-3; tentatively, D is TRBD1 (5 bases). The CDR3 extends over 13 amino acids. Looked up from germline, CDR1 is SNHLY and CDR2 is FYNNEI. Trimming took 7 bases from V and 5 from J, leaving 13 bases between them. The CDR3 DNA follows: TGTGCCAGCAAGGGCAGGGAAGGAGATACGCAGTATTTT. Amino acid sequence: CASKGREGDTQYF.

In this sample, this clone turned up once. This rearrangement joins TRBV18 to TRBJ1-2; D is perhaps TRBD1 (6 bases). Germline V gene data show CDR1 as KGHSH and CDR2 as LQKENI. The CDR3 length is 14 residues. V lost 2 bases and J lost 3, with 10 bases in between. CDR3 nucleotide sequence: TGTGCCAGCTCACCATACTCAGGGGACTATGGCTACACCTTC. It translates to CASSPYSGDYGYTF.

The CDR3 loop is CASSPTGGGRGYTF. Here the CDR3 DNA reads TGTGCCAGCAGTCCGACAGGGGGCGGTCGAGGCTACACCTTC. The chain carries TRBV6-6 and TRBJ1-2, with 10 bases fitting TRBD1. The CDR3 loop spans 14 amino acids. CDR1 and CDR2 from the germline V gene are MNHNY and SVGAGI (reference sequence). Trimming took 5 bases from V and 8 from J; bases not matched to a gene: 8.

V and J are TRBV6-1 and TRBJ2-3; no clear D. Trimming pared 2 bases from V and 5 bases from J, leaving 5 bases between. CDR3 length equals 12 residues. Germline CDR1 and CDR2: MNHNS and SASEGT. In nucleotides, the CDR3 is TGTGCCAGCAGTGAACCCGGAGATACGCAGTATTTT. It translates to CASSEPGDTQYF.

The rearrangement joins TRBV9 to TRBJ2-5; the match to TRBD2 covers 12 bases. CDR3 size: 15 residues. Germline V gene sequence: CDR1 SGDLS, CDR2 YYNGEE. J was trimmed by 7 bases and V by 3 bases; bases with no gene match: 7. Here the CDR3 reads CASSGRTSGMRTQYF. CDR3 bases: TGTGCCAGCAGCGGCCGGACTAGCGGGATGAGGACCCAGTACTTC.

The chain links TRBV7-2 to TRBJ2-3, with 11 bases lining up with TRBD2. Unmatched junction bases numbered 9, after V lost 5 bases and J lost 2 bases. This CDR3 region has 17 residues. Germline assignment: CDR1 SGHTA and CDR2 FQGNSA. This chain's CDR3 is CASSTPSGLADTDTQYF. CDR3 in DNA: TGTGCCAGCAGCACACCCTCGGGACTAGCGGACACAGATACGCAGTATTTT.

The chain recombines TRBV5-1 with TRBJ2-6; D not certain. CDR1 and CDR2 from the germline V gene are SGHRS and YFSETQ. V was clipped by 6 bases and J by 6 bases, with 13 bases between them. CDR3 length: 14 amino acids. The CDR3 DNA reads TGCGCCAGCAAGGAACAGTTCCAGGCCAACGTCCTGACTTTC. As protein: CASKEQFQANVLTF.

This chain uses TRBV10-1 with TRBJ2-7; a possible D gene is TRBD2 (5 bases). The ends were cut back, 6 bases at V and 2 bases at J, with 14 bases in the middle. This CDR3 is built from 14 residues. CDR1 is WNHNN, CDR2 SYGVQD, per germline (reference sequence). CDR3 residues: CASRPGIGPYEQYF. The CDR3, as DNA: TGCGCCAGCAGGCCGGGGATTGGACCCTACGAGCAGTACTTC.

A note on this clone: The sample carries other DNA sequences with the same CDR3. V is TRBV30 and J is TRBJ2-3; TRBD2 might be the D (6 bases). This CDR3 has 13 amino acids. The V end was cut by 2 bases, the J end by 0 bases, with 6 bases between. Germline V gives CDR1 GTSNPN, CDR2 SVGIG (reference sequence). CDR3 amino acids: CAWSRGSTDTQYF. The CDR3 nucleotides are TGTGCCTGGAGTCGGGGGAGCACAGATACGCAGTATTTT.

This clone was detected only once. The CDR3 sequence: CASSPELAGSGEQYF. In DNA, the CDR3 is TGTGCCAGCTCACCTGAACTAGCGGGATCGGGGGAGCAGTACTTC. The chain carries TRBV18 and TRBJ2-7; TRBD2 aligns across 10 bases. There are 15 residues in the CDR3. V lost 3 bases, J lost 7 bases, and 9 bases stayed unmatched. CDR1 KGHSH and CDR2 LQKENI come from the germline V gene.

The genes are TRBV24-1 and TRBJ2-1, with 9 nucleotides matching TRBD2. Germline CDR1 KGHDR, CDR2 SFDVKD. This CDR3 is built from 17 residues. Losses at the gene ends were 4 bases for V and 3 bases for J; bases not matched to a gene: 9. CDR3 sequence: CATSETRTSVNYNEQFF. CDR3 DNA sequence: TGTGCCACCAGTGAAACAAGGACTAGCGTAAACTACAATGAGCAGTTCTTC.

This sequence joins TRBV6-5 and TRBJ1-2; 11 bases match TRBD1. This CDR3 region has 13 residues. The junction had 4 bases not matched to a gene; V was cut back by 7 bases and J by 6 bases. Per the germline V gene, CDR1 is MNHEY and CDR2 is SVGAGI. CDR3 amino acids: CASKGQGADGYTF. The CDR3, as DNA: TGTGCCAGCAAAGGACAGGGGGCGGATGGCTACACCTTC.

The chain carries TRBV7-9 and TRBJ2-1; TRBD1 matches at 7 bases. There are 14 residues in the CDR3. Unmatched junction bases numbered 8, after V lost 5 bases and J lost 7 bases. Germline V lookup: CDR1 SEHNR, CDR2 FQNEAQ (reference sequence). The CDR3 loop is CASSRTGEANEQFF. The CDR3 nucleotides are TGTGCCAGCAGCCGAACAGGGGAAGCGAATGAGCAGTTCTTC.

This sequence joins TRBV11-2 and TRBJ2-7, with 13 bases that match TRBD2. The J segment lost 7 bases and the V segment lost 3 bases, leaving 9 bases of the junction unmatched. Germline CDR1 reads SGHAT; CDR2 reads FQNNGV. The CDR3 consists of 16 residues. CDR3 in amino acids: CASSFTWTSGSGEQYF. CDR3 sequence (DNA): TGTGCCAGCAGCTTCACTTGGACTAGCGGGAGTGGAGAGCAGTACTTC. The whole variable domain, remainder taken from reference TRBV11-2 and TRBJ2-7, is EAGVAQSPRYKIIEKRQSVAFWCNPISGHATLYWYQQILGQGPKLLIQFQNNGVVDDSQLPKDRFSAERLKGVDSTLKIQPAKLEDSAVYLCASSFTWTSGSGEQYFGPGTRLTVT.

V usage is TRBV19 and J usage is TRBJ2-3, with TRBD1 identical over 8 bases. The CDR3 is 13 amino acids. Germline V CDR1 and CDR2: LNHDA, SQIVND (reference sequence). The CDR3 loop reads CAIDRGGTDTQYF. DNA for the CDR3: TGTGCTATCGACAGGGGCGGTACAGATACGCAGTATTTT.

The CDR3 reads CASSVRSGEGFTYEQYF. Here the CDR3 DNA reads TGTGCCAGCAGCGTAAGGTCAGGCGAGGGTTTCACCTACGAGCAGTACTTC. The chain combines TRBV9 with TRBJ2-7; D perhaps matches TRBD2 (5 bases). V lost 1 base, J lost 2 bases, and 19 bases lay in between. The CDR3 is 17 amino acids. The germline gives CDR1 SGDLS, CDR2 YYNGEE.